The 13 T cell receptor beta chains given below trace back to one sample, sequenced in a study of blood T cells in healthy people across ages. Using a J-beta primer mix together with a sample-barcoded 5' primer, a second PCR was run for roughly 6 to 12 cycles. TCRdb fed the 5' RACE reads into MiXCR, producing one record per CDR3 protein. The table records some 900,000 distinct CDR3 sequences, around 26% of them present only once. Sequencing was performed on blood. These receptors all stem from a woman aged 80 or over in good health.

This clonotype has only one observation. The chain is built from TRBV5-1 and TRBJ1-2; D is unclear. From germline, CDR1 is SGHRS and CDR2 YFSETQ. V was trimmed by 5 bases and J by 7 bases, leaving 18 bases between them. This CDR3 has 14 amino acids. The DNA for the CDR3 is TGCGCCAGCAGACCCGAGTTGGGCGTGGGTGGCTACACCTTC. This gives the protein CASRPELGVGGYTF.

This clonotype was seen ten or more times. This chain uses TRBV7-9 with TRBJ2-4; 7 bases agree with TRBD1. The germline CDR1 and CDR2 sequences are SEHNR and FQNEAQ (reference sequence). The ends lost 5 bases at V and 0 bases at J; junction bases unmatched: 13. The CDR3 is 18 amino acids. CDR3 amino acids: CASSQLPGTDLAKNIQYF. CDR3 DNA: TGTGCCAGCAGCCAACTCCCCGGGACAGACCTAGCCAAAAACATTCAGTACTTC.

Notes on this clonotype: A much larger clone is a single base away; this may be a read error. The rearrangement uses TRBV9 and TRBJ2-5, with D possibly TRBD2 on 6 matching bases. Germline CDR1 is SGDLS and CDR2 is YYNGEE. V was clipped by 7 bases and J by 0 bases, with 16 bases between them. This CDR3 spans 15 amino acids. The CDR3 reads CASGSSWGDQETQYF. The CDR3 nucleotides are TGTGCCAGCGGCTCCAGCTGGGGGGACCAAGAGACCCAGTACTTC.

This clonotype was recorded a few times. The chain has TRBV5-1 and TRBJ1-1; 9 bases agree with TRBD1. Germline CDR1 reads SGHRS; CDR2 reads YFSETQ. V lost 4 bases, J lost 4 bases, and 8 bases stayed unmatched. The CDR3 loop spans 15 amino acids. CDR3 DNA sequence: TGCGCCAGCAGCAGAGGGGCGACAGGGGGCACTGAAGCTTTCTTT. Protein sequence: CASSRGATGGTEAFF.

The chain joins TRBV27 to TRBJ2-7; TRBD2 matches 10 bases. The CDR3 is made up of 14 amino acids. The junction had 5 bases not matched to a gene; V was cut back by 5 bases and J by 4 bases. In germline, CDR1 is MNHEY, CDR2 SMNVEV (reference sequence). DNA for the CDR3: TGTGCCAGCAGTAGTAATAGCGGGGGGTACGAGCAGTACTTC. It translates to CASSSNSGGYEQYF.

The rearrangement uses TRBV7-2 and TRBJ2-2, with D uncertain. Trimming took 4 bases from V and 5 from J, leaving 11 bases between them. The CDR3 spans 14 residues. From germline, CDR1 is SGHTA and CDR2 FQGNSA. This chain's CDR3 is CASSSRPRTGELFF. CDR3 nucleotide sequence: TGTGCCAGCAGCTCGAGACCGCGGACCGGGGAGCTGTTTTTT.

The gene calls are TRBV20-1 and TRBJ1-5; D call uncertain. Germline CDR1 and CDR2: DFQATT and SNEGSKA (reference sequence). Trimming removed 3 bases from V and 3 bases from J, with 12 bases in between. The CDR3 covers 14 residues. CDR3 amino acids: CSASVTSNNQPQHF. The DNA of the CDR3 is TGCAGTGCTAGTGTGACAAGTAACAATCAGCCCCAGCATTTT.

The gene calls are TRBV7-9 and TRBJ1-2; D might be TRBD1 (5 bases). The germline V and J ends were trimmed by 5 bases and 4 bases, with 14 bases remaining between them. Per the germline V gene, CDR1 is SEHNR and CDR2 is FQNEAQ (reference sequence). CDR3 length equals 14 residues. CDR3 in amino acids: CASSPNRGTYGYTF. CDR3 in DNA: TGTGCCAGCAGCCCCAATCGGGGCACCTATGGCTACACCTTC.

Turning to this clonotype: A clone one base away is much larger, so this may be a read error. Here the CDR3 omits its conserved ending phenylalanine or tryptophan, so a read error is the likely source. The CDR3 sequence: CASSQAGSNQPQHC. CDR3 bases: TGTGCCAGCAGCCAGGCAGGGAGCAATCAGCCCCAGCATTGT. The rearrangement uses TRBV3-1 and TRBJ1-5; possibly TRBD1 for D (5 bases). V was pared by 3 bases and J by 1 base, with 7 bases between. There are 14 residues in the CDR3. CDR1 and CDR2 from the germline V gene are LGHDT and YNNKEL (reference sequence).

As for this clonotype: A much larger clone lies a single base off, so this may be a read error. This sequence joins TRBV12-3 or TRBV12-4 and TRBJ2-3; 12 bases map to TRBD2. The CDR3 length is 19 residues. The V segment lost 3 bases and the J segment 10 bases; nucleotides outside the gene matches: 20. CDR3 DNA sequence: TGTGCCAGCAGTTTTGTCCTTGGGGGATCTAGCGGGGGGGAAAATGCGCAGTATTTT. It yields the protein CASSFVLGGSSGGENAQYF.

CDR3 in DNA: TGTGCCAGCAGTTTAGGGCTAATATATAATTCACCCCTCCACTTT. It yields the protein CASSLGLIYNSPLHF. V gene TRBV12-3 or TRBV12-4 combines with J gene TRBJ1-6; no clear D gene. This CDR3 has 15 residues. Deletions cut 1 base from V and 4 bases from J, with 8 bases between.

A few counts support this clonotype. The chain combines TRBV6-5 with TRBJ2-1, with TRBD2 matching over 8 bases. V lost 6 bases, J lost 4 bases, and 8 bases stayed unmatched. Germline CDR1 reads MNHEY; CDR2 reads SVGAGI. The CDR3 loop spans 15 amino acids. The CDR3 loop is CASRTGGWLYNEQFF. The DNA for the CDR3 is TGTGCCAGCAGAACGGGGGGGTGGTTGTACAATGAGCAGTTCTTC.

This clonotype occurred many times. The chain joins TRBV6-5 to TRBJ1-6, with D possibly matching TRBD1 (6 bases). The V end was cut by 5 bases, the J end by 5 bases, with 19 bases between. The CDR3 runs 17 residues. Germline V lookup: CDR1 MNHEY, CDR2 SVGAGI. The CDR3 here is CASSSAQGIGHNSPLHF. As DNA, the CDR3 is TGTGCCAGCAGTAGCGCACAGGGTATAGGGCATAATTCACCCCTCCACTTT.